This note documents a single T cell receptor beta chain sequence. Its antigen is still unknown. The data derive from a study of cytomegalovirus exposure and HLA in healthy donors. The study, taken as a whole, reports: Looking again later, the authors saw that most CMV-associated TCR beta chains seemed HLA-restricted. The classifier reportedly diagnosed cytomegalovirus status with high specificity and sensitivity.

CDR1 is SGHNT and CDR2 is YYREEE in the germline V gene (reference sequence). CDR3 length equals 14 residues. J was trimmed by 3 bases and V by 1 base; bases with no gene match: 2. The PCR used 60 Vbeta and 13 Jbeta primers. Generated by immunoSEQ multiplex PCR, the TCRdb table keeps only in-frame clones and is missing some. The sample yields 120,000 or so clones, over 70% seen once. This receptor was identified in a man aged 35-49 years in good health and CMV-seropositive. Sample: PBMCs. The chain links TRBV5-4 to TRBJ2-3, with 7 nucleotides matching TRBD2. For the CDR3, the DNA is TGTGCCAGCAGCTTGCGGACTAGTACAGATACGCAGTATTTT. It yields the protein CASSLRTSTDTQYF. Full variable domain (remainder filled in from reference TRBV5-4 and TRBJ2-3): ETGVTQSPTHLIKTRGQQVTLRCSSQSGHNTVSWYQQALGQGPQFIFQYYREEENGRGNFPPRFSGLQFPNYSSELNVNALELDDSALYLCASSLRTSTDTQYFGPGTRLTVL.